This TCR beta chain was sequenced for a study of CD8+ T cells in alopecia areata. Across the study: Dosing spanned 6 to 18 months on tofacitinib, then 6 months off drug. Study observations and caveats: In patients, TCRs were shared less clearly than in mice, and HLA may possibly be involved. Normal skin's resident alphabeta T cells are also sequenced in scalp samples. Lesional tissue from the scalp (especially in alopecia totalis/universalis) showed higher clonality than normal scalp.

Concerning this clone: The antigen remains unidentified.

The V segment lost 5 bases and the J segment 7 bases; nucleotides outside the gene matches: 7. Germline V CDR1 and CDR2: SGHTA, FQGTGA. CDR3 length: 14 residues. cDNA prepared by RNA extraction and subsequent reverse transcription served as the template for sequencing. Using immunoSEQ multiplex PCR, the repertoire was profiled, and TCRdb retains in-frame clones only, with some absent. Altogether fewer than 200,000 clones are present, 59% being singletons, with the ten largest covering around 15%. The TCR was taken from a human donor with alopecia areata. The chain is built from TRBV7-3 and TRBJ2-1; TRBD2 matches at 8 bases. The source was CD4+ T cells sorted from blood, collected at week 0. The DNA for the CDR3 is TGTGCCAGCAGCGCAAGCCCTAGCGGGAATGAGCAGTTCTTC. Translating gives CASSASPSGNEQFF. Full variable domain (rest looked up from reference TRBV7-3 and TRBJ2-1): GAGVSQTPSNKVTEKGKYVELRCDPISGHTALYWYRQSLGQGPEFLIYFQGTGAADDSGLPNDRFFAVRPEGSVSTLKIQRTERGDSAVYLCASSASPSGNEQFFGPGTRLTVL.